The 20 T cell receptor beta chains below all came from one sample that was sequenced in a study of CD8 T cells in Susac syndrome. With random hexamers, reverse transcription was performed on about 0.5 to 1 ug of RNA. From the immunoSEQ multiplex PCR reads, TCRdb called clonotypes with MiXCR, one entry per CDR3 protein. The sample comprises hundreds of thousands of distinct CDR3 sequences, 95% to 97% of which are singletons, and approximately 0.094% rests with the top ten. Sample: CD4+ T cells from PBMCs. The source of these receptors is a human donor with Susac syndrome.

The V gene is TRBV7-9, the J gene TRBJ2-1, with D possibly matching TRBD2 (6 bases). The CDR3 runs 14 residues. V was cut by 5 bases and J by 5 bases, with 13 bases left in between. Germline loops: CDR1 SEHNR, CDR2 FQNEAQ (reference sequence). The CDR3: CASSRSGDNNEQFF. CDR3 DNA: TGTGCCAGCAGCCGTTCGGGGGATAACAATGAGCAGTTCTTC.

The chain carries TRBV6-5 and TRBJ2-5, with D perhaps TRBD1 (6 bases). Germline lookup yields CDR1 MNHEY and CDR2 SVGAGI. This CDR3 region has 13 residues. The V gene lost 5 bases and the J gene lost 2 bases, with 9 bases spanning the gap. Here the CDR3 reads CASSATGQETQYF. Here the CDR3 DNA reads TGTGCCAGCAGTGCGACAGGACAAGAGACCCAGTACTTC.

The rearrangement links TRBV20-1 to TRBJ2-3; 8 positions agree with TRBD2. In germline, CDR1 is DFQATT, CDR2 SNEGSKA (reference sequence). The CDR3 consists of 14 residues. V shed 3 bases and J 4 bases; nucleotides not matched to a gene: 6. The CDR3 DNA reads as TGCAGTGCTAGCCCCCTCGGGGGGGCAGATACGCAGTATTTT. Translating it yields CSASPLGGADTQYF.

The gene calls are TRBV30 and TRBJ1-1; no clear D gene. V was pared by 3 bases and J by 4 bases, with 9 bases between. Germline V gives CDR1 GTSNPN, CDR2 SVGIG (reference sequence). This CDR3 contains 12 residues. CDR3 bases: TGTGCCTGGAGCGCCGTCCTCACTGAAGCTTTCTTT. Encoded protein: CAWSAVLTEAFF.

The sample holds one count of this clonotype. This chain uses TRBV19 with TRBJ2-7; 11 bases are a match to TRBD1. Germline loops: CDR1 LNHDA, CDR2 SQIVND (reference sequence). Trimming cost V 4 bases and J 4 bases; bases outside gene matches: 6. The CDR3 runs 15 residues. The DNA of the CDR3 is TGTGCCAGTAGTAGGACGGGACAGGGGGATTACGAGCAGTACTTC. Translation: CASSRTGQGDYEQYF.

The V gene is TRBV15, the J gene TRBJ1-5; no definite D call. Germline loops: CDR1 LNHNV, CDR2 YYDKDF (reference sequence). CDR3 length: 14 residues. Trimming shortened V by 0 bases and J by 7 bases, and 10 bases separated the two germline ends. The CDR3 is CATSRDPQAQPQHF. DNA of the CDR3: TGTGCCACCAGCAGAGATCCCCAGGCACAGCCCCAGCATTTT.

The J gene is TRBJ1-5, the V gene TRBV6-6; D unclear. The V gene lost 3 bases and the J gene lost 4 bases, with 7 bases spanning the gap. Per the germline V gene, CDR1 is MNHNY and CDR2 is SVGAGI (reference sequence). The CDR3 loop spans 13 amino acids. The CDR3 nucleotides read TGTGCCAGCAGTTATGAGGGAAATCAGCCCCAGCATTTT. Protein: CASSYEGNQPQHF.

The chain links TRBV15 to TRBJ1-2; 7 bases fit TRBD1. This CDR3 region has 13 residues. CDR1 and CDR2 from the germline V gene are LNHNV and YYDKDF (reference sequence). V dropped 0 bases and J dropped 8; count of bases not matched to a gene: 3. Here the CDR3 reads CATSRDTGDGYTF. For the CDR3, the DNA is TGTGCCACCAGCAGAGATACAGGGGACGGCTACACCTTC. Looking up the rest from reference TRBV15 and TRBJ1-2 gives the full variable domain: DAMVIQNPRYQVTQFGKPVTLSCSQTLNHNVMYWYQQKSSQAPKLLFHYYDKDFNNEADTPDNFQSRRPNTSFCFLDIRSPGLGDTAMYLCATSRDTGDGYTFGSGTRLTVV.

The chain combines TRBV5-4 with TRBJ2-1; D not resolved. This CDR3 has 14 residues. V lost 4 bases to trimming and J lost 5 bases, with 13 bases between them. Germline V CDR1 and CDR2: SGHNT, YYREEE (reference sequence). The CDR3 DNA is TGTGCCAGCAGCCAGTCGATCAGCCACAATGAGCAGTTCTTC. Its protein is CASSQSISHNEQFF.

The chain has TRBV30 and TRBJ2-5; 10 bases align to TRBD2. The length of the CDR3 is 17 residues. Germline CDR1 GTSNPN, CDR2 SVGIG (reference sequence). Trimming removed 0 bases from V and 4 bases from J; junction bases left unmatched: 11. CDR3 bases: TGTGCCTGGAGTGTGTACCAGCGGGAGGGCCGGGGAGAGACCCAGTACTTC. It encodes CAWSVYQREGRGETQYF.

The CDR3: CSARDGDNQPQHF. In DNA, the CDR3 is TGCAGTGCTAGAGATGGGGACAATCAGCCCCAGCATTTT. This chain joins TRBV20-1 and TRBJ1-5, with D unclear. Deletions cut 0 bases from V and 3 bases from J, with 6 bases between. The germline gives CDR1 DFQATT, CDR2 SNEGSKA (reference sequence). CDR3 length: 13 amino acids.

The chain joins TRBV20-1 to TRBJ1-2; maybe TRBD1 (6 bases). The ends were cut back, 6 bases at V and 2 bases at J, with 13 bases in the middle. Germline CDR1 DFQATT, CDR2 SNEGSKA (reference sequence). There are 13 residues in the CDR3. This CDR3 reads CSAKDDRNYGYTF. CDR3 DNA sequence: TGCAGTGCCAAAGACGACAGGAACTATGGCTACACCTTC.

This clonotype was counted once. The V and J genes are TRBV9 and TRBJ2-7; no reliable D call. The CDR3 contains 13 residues. Germline assignment: CDR1 SGDLS and CDR2 YYNGEE. V lost 1 base and J 7 bases, leaving 12 bases between the germline ends. The CDR3 reads CASSVLVRGEQYF. The CDR3 DNA sequence: TGTGCCAGCAGCGTATTAGTCCGCGGAGAGCAGTACTTC. Combining the CDR3 with reference TRBV9 and TRBJ2-7 gives the whole variable domain DSGVTQTPKHLITATGQRVTLRCSPRSGDLSVYWYQQSLDQGLQFLIQYYNGEERAKGNILERFSAQQFPDLHSELNLSSLELGDSALYFCASSVLVRGEQYFGPGTRLTVT.

The chain couples TRBV4-1 to TRBJ1-5; unclear D gene. The CDR3 covers 16 residues. V lost 1 base to trimming and J lost 2 bases, with 12 bases between them. Germline V CDR1 and CDR2: MGHRA, YSYEKL. DNA of the CDR3: TGCGCCAGCAGCCAAGGTGTCCAGTCGGGCAATCAGCCCCAGCATTTT. It specifies CASSQGVQSGNQPQHF.

V and J are TRBV5-1 and TRBJ2-1; 7 nucleotides match TRBD2. The J segment lost 2 bases and the V segment lost 5 bases, leaving 4 bases of the junction unmatched. Germline assignment: CDR1 SGHRS and CDR2 YFSETQ. There are 14 residues in the CDR3. CDR3 residues: CASSTSVTYNEQFF. The CDR3 nucleotides read TGCGCCAGCAGTACTAGCGTAACCTACAATGAGCAGTTCTTC. The full variable domain, with the rest looked up from reference TRBV5-1 and TRBJ2-1, is KAGVTQTPRYLIKTRGQQVTLSCSPISGHRSVSWYQQTPGQGLQFLFEYFSETQRNKGNFPGRFSGRQFSNSRSEMNVSTLELGDSALYLCASSTSVTYNEQFFGPGTRLTVL.

V gene TRBV2 combines with J gene TRBJ2-2; no clear D. Germline values: CDR1 SNHLY, CDR2 FYNNEI. Trimming pared 0 bases from V and 6 bases from J, leaving 11 bases between. The CDR3 contains 15 residues. DNA for the CDR3: TGTGCCAGCAGTGAAGCGCCCTCTGGATCCGGGGAGCTGTTTTTT. Residues: CASSEAPSGSGELFF.

The chain carries TRBV7-2 and TRBJ2-7; 10 bases map to TRBD2. Trimming at V came to 6 bases and at J to 5 bases, leaving 4 bases not matched to a gene. The CDR3 consists of 13 residues. Germline V CDR1 and CDR2: SGHTA, FQGNSA. CDR3 sequence: CASSWGTSDEQYF. The CDR3 DNA reads TGTGCCAGCAGTTGGGGGACTAGCGACGAGCAGTACTTC.

The sample holds one count of this clonotype. V usage is TRBV7-9 and J usage is TRBJ1-5; TRBD1 matches 10 bases. The germline CDR1 and CDR2 sequences are SEHNR and FQNEAQ (reference sequence). The CDR3 totals 16 residues. With 5 bases clipped from V and 3 bases from J, the junction kept 7 bases outside the gene matches. The CDR3 reads CASSTGTGAFNQPQHF. The CDR3 DNA reads TGTGCCAGCAGCACAGGGACAGGGGCCTTCAATCAGCCCCAGCATTTT. Together with reference TRBV7-9 and TRBJ1-5, the CDR3 gives the full variable domain: DTGVSQNPRHKITKRGQNVTFRCDPISEHNRLYWYRQTLGQGPEFLTYFQNEAQLEKSRLLSDRFSAERPKGSFSTLEIQRTEQGDSAMYLCASSTGTGAFNQPQHFGDGTRLSIL.

This chain connects TRBV9 to TRBJ2-4, with D perhaps matching TRBD2 (6 bases). Trimming shortened V by 4 bases and J by 1 base, and 12 bases separated the two germline ends. The length of the CDR3 is 15 residues. CDR1 SGDLS and CDR2 YYNGEE come from the germline V gene. CDR3 bases: TGTGCCAGCAGCTTCCTTGGGGGGGCCAAAAACATTCAGTACTTC. Protein sequence: CASSFLGGAKNIQYF.

In DNA, the CDR3 is TGCGCCAGCAGCCCGGACAGGGGAGACTACGAGCAGTACTTC. Encoded protein: CASSPDRGDYEQYF. The chain carries TRBV5-1 and TRBJ2-7; 9 bases are shared with TRBD1. This CDR3 is 14 amino acids long. Germline CDR1 is SGHRS and CDR2 is YFSETQ. J was trimmed by 3 bases and V by 4 bases; bases with no gene match: 5.